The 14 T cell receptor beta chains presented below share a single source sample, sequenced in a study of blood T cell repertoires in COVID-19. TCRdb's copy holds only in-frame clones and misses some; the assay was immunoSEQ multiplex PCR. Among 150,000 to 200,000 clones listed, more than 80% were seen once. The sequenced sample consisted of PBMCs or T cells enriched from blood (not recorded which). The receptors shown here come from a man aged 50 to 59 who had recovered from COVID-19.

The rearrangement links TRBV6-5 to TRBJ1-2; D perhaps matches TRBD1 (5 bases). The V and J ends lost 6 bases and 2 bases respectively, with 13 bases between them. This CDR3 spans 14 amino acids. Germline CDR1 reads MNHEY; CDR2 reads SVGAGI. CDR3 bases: TGTGCCAGCAGGCGGGGCAGCGGAAACTATGGCTACACCTTC. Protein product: CASRRGSGNYGYTF.

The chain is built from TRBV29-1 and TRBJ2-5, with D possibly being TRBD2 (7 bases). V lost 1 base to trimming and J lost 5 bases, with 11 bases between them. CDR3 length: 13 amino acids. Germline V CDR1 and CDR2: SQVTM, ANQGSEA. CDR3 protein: CSVEGTGGETQYF. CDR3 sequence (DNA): TGCAGCGTTGAAGGTACGGGGGGCGAGACCCAGTACTTC.

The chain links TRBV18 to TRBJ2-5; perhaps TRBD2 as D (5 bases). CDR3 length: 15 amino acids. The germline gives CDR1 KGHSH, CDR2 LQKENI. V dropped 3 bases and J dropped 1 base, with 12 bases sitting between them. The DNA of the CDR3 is TGTGCCAGCTCACCCGCCTTGAGGGCCCAAGAGACCCAGTACTTC. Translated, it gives CASSPALRAQETQYF.

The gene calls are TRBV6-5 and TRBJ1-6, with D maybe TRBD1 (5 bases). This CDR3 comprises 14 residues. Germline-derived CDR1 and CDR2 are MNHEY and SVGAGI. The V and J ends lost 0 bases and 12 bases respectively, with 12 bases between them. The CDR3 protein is CASSYSPDGGPLHF. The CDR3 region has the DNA TGTGCCAGCAGTTACTCGCCTGACGGGGGACCCCTCCACTTT.

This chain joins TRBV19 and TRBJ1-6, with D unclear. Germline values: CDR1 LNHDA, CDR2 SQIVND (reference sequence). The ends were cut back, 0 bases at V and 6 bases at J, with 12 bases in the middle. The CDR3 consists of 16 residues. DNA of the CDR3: TGTGCCAGTAGTATAGAAATTGGAGGGCCTAATTCACCCCTCCACTTT. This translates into CASSIEIGGPNSPLHF.

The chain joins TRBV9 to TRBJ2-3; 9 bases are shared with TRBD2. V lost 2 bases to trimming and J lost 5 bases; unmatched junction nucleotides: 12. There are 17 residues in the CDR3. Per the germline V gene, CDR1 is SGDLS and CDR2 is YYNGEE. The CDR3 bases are TGTGCCAGCAGCGTGGGTTCCGCGGGGGGGCTGGGAGATACGCAGTATTTT. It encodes CASSVGSAGGLGDTQYF.

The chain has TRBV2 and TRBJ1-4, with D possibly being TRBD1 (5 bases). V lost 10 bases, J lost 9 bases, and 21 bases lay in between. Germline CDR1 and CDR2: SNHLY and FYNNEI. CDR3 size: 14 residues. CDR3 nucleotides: TGTGCCACCCTCCCCCGGGCAGGGTTTAAAAAACTGTTTTTT. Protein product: CATLPRAGFKKLFF.

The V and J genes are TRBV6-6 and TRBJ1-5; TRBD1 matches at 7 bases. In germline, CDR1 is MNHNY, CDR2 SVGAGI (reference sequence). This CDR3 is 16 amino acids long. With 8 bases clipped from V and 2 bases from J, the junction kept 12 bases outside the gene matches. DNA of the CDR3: TGTGCCAGCCGCGGACAGGACTACGGGGGCAATCAGCCCCAGCATTTT. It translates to CASRGQDYGGNQPQHF.

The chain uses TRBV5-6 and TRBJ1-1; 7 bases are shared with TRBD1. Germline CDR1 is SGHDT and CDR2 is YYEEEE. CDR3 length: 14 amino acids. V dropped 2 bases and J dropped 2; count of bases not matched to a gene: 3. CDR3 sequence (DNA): TGTGCCAGCAGCTTAGGGACAGCCAACACTGAAGCTTTCTTT. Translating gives CASSLGTANTEAFF.

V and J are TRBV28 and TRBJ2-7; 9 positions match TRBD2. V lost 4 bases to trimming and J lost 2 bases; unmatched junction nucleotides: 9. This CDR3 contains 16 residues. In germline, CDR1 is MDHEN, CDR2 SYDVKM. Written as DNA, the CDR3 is TGTGCCAGCAGTTCCCCTAGCGGGGTGCCCCCCTACGAGCAGTACTTC. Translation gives CASSSPSGVPPYEQYF.

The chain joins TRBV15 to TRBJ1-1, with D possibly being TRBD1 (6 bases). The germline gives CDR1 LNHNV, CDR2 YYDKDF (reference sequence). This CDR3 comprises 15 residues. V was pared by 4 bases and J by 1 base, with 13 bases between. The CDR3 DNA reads TGTGCCACCAGCAACAGGGTTGGGGCGAACACTGAAGCTTTCTTT. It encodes CATSNRVGANTEAFF.

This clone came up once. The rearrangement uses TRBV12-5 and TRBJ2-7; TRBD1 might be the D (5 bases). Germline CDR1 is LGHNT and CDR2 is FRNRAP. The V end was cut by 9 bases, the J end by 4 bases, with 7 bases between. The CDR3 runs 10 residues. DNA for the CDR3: TGTGCTAGCCAGGGTTACGAGCAGTACTTC. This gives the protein CASQGYEQYF.

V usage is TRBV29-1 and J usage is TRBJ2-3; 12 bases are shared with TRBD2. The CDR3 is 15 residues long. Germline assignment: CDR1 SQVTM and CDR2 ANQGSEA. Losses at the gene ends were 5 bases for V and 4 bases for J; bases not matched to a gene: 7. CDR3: CSVSPTSGGADTQYF. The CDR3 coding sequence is TGCAGCGTTTCGCCGACTAGCGGGGGAGCAGATACGCAGTATTTT.

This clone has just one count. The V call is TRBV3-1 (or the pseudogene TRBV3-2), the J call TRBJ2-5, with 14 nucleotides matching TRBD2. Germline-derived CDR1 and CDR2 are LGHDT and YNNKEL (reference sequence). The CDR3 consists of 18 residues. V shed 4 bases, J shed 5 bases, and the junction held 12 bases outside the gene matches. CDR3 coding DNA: TGTGCCAGCAGCCTCACCCGAGGACTAGCGGGGGGCGGGGAGACCCAGTACTTC. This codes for CASSLTRGLAGGGETQYF.